Below are 2 T cell receptor beta chains sequenced from a single sample in a study of early T cells in non-severe SARS-CoV-2 infection. TCRdb recomputed calls from the 5' RACE reads with MiXCR, one row per CDR3 protein. Counted here are roughly 110,000 distinct CDR3 sequences, roughly 10% occurring once; the ten biggest clones make up roughly 7.1%. Sequenced: whole blood. Receptor source: an adult who was a healthcare worker with PCR-confirmed SARS-CoV-2 infection or an uninfected control (not recorded which).

This clonotype has a count of ten or more. The chain combines TRBV29-1 with TRBJ1-1; 12 nucleotides line up with TRBD1. CDR1 is SQVTM, CDR2 ANQGSEA, per germline. This CDR3 contains 13 residues. J lost 5 bases, V lost 6 bases, and 4 bases had no gene match. CDR3 loop: CSVRGQGATEAFF. DNA for the CDR3: TGCAGCGTGCGGGGACAGGGGGCAACTGAAGCTTTCTTT.

The sample holds a few counts of this clonotype. The J gene is TRBJ2-1, the V gene TRBV27; 8 positions agree with TRBD1. Per germline, CDR1 MNHEY and CDR2 SMNVEV (reference sequence). The CDR3 consists of 13 residues. V trimming: 5 bases; J trimming: 12 bases; junction bases outside the gene matches: 9. Written as DNA, the CDR3 is TGTGCCAGCAGTCCCCTGGGACAGGTCCTGCAGTTCTTC. This sequence encodes CASSPLGQVLQFF.